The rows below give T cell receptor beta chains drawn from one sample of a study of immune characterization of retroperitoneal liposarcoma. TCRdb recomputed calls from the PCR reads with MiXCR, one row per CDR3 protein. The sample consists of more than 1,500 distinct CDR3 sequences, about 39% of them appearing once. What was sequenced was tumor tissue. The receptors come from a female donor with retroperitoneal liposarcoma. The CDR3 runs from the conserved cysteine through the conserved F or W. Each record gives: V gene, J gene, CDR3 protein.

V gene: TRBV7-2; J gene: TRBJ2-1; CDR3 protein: CASSLRVTSGRFYNEQFF
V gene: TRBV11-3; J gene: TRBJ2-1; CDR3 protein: CASSLPRDEQFF
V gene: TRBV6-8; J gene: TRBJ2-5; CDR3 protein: CASRVTGSGETQYF
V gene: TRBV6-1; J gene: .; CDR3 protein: CASSDGTGGHNEQYF
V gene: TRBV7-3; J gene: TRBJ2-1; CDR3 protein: CASSFQAGFDNEQFF
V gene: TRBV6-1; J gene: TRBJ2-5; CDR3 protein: CASSETGPGTQYF
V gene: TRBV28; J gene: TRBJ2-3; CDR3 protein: CASSFSGQTNTDTQYF
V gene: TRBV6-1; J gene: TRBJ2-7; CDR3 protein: CASSDGLAGRSYEQYF
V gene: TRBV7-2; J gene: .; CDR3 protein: CASSLGGHQGETQYF
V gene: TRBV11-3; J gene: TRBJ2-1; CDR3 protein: CASSLVGLGDNEQFF
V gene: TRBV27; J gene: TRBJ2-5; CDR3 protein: CASSLGRGLQETQYF
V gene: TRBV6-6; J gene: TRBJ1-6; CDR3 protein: CASSYGRAADSPLHF
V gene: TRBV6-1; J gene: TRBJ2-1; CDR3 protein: CASSESASSYNEQFF
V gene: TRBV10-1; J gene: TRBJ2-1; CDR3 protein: CASSKRNRDPQFF
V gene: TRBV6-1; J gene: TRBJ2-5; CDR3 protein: CASSEAVAGGGTQYF
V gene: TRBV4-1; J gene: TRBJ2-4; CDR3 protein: CASSQVEGRVKNIQYF
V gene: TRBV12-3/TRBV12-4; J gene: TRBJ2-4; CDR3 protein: CASSHLAGGYEQYF
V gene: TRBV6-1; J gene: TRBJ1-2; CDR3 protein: CASSTDVNYGYTF
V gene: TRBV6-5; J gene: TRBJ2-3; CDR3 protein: CASSTSGGWDTQYF
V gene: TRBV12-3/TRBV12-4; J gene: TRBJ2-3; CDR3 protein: CASSLAPGFGTDTQYF
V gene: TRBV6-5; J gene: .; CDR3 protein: CASSQTGTGTYEQYF
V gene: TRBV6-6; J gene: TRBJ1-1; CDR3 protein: CASSYSSMGTGPNTEAFF
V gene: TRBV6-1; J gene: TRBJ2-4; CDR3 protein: CASSPLDRSKNIQYF
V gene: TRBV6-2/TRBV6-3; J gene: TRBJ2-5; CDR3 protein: CASRQIAGEIQETQYF
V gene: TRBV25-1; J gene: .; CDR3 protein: CASSGGRSPGEPYNEQYF
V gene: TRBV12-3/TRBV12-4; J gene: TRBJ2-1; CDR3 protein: CASRLAGVSDEQFF
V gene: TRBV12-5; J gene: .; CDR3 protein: CASGLDPSRQLSNEQFF
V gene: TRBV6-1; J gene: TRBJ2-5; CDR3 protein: CASSEGGPQETQYF
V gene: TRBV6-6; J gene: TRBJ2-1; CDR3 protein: CASSYRGGLTNEQFF
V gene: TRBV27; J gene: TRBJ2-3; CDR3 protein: CASSSRLAGGTDTQYF
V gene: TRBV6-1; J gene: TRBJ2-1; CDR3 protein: CASRTGAGGTYEQFF
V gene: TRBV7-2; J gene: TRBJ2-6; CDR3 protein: CASSPRRGPGANVLTF
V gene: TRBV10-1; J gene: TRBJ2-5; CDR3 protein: CASSGLAGEGETQYF
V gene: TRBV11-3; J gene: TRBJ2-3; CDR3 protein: CASSLGTTGRGETDTQYF
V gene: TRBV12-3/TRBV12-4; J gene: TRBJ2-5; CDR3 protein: CASSRGTMYQETQYF
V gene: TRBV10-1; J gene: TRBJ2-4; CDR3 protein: CASSVGSVGNEQYF
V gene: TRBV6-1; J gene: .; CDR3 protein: CASSPTRRQGGHEQYF
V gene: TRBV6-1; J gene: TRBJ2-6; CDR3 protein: CASSEARLSGANVLTF
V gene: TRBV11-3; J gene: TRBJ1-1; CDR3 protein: CASSFPGYNTEAFF
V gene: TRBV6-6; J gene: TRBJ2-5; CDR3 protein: CASNGQGLKTQYF
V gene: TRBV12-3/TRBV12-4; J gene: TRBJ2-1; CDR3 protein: CASSLAPGAGGETQFF
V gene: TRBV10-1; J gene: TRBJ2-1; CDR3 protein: CASSEGHSYEQFF
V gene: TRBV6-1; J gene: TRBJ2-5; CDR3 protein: CASSSPAGGSETQYF
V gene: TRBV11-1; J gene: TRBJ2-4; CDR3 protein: CASSNKNIQYF
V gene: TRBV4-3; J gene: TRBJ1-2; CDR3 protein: CASSQVDLGGYTF
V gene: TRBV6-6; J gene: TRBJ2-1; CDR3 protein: CASSYVGGTYNEQFF
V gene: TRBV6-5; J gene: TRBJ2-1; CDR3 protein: CASSPRSPPYEQFF